Presented here are 9 T cell receptor beta chains from one specimen sequenced in a study of blood T cells in healthy people across ages. Using a J-beta primer mix together with a sample-barcoded 5' primer, a second PCR was run for roughly 6 to 11 cycles. TCRdb re-analysed the 5' RACE reads in MiXCR, keeping a single row per CDR3 protein. The top ten clones hold about an eighth of a sample with about a million distinct CDR3 sequences, 48% of them seen once. The sample taken for sequencing was blood. Receptor source: a man aged 25 to 45 in good health.

This rearrangement joins TRBV28 to TRBJ2-1; TRBD2 might be the D (6 bases). CDR1 MDHEN and CDR2 SYDVKM come from the germline V gene. V lost 5 bases, J lost 4 bases, and 9 bases lay in between. CDR3 length: 13 amino acids. The CDR3 DNA reads as TGTGCCAGCAGTACGGGGGTTTACAATGAGCAGTTCTTC. Translation: CASSTGVYNEQFF.

The rearrangement uses TRBV11-1 and TRBJ2-3; D uncertain. CDR1 and CDR2 (germline): SGHAT, FQDESV (reference sequence). V was clipped by 3 bases and J by 7 bases, with 8 bases between them. This CDR3 is 12 amino acids long. The CDR3 region is CASSFLTNTQYF. CDR3 coding DNA: TGTGCCAGCAGCTTCCTGACAAATACGCAGTATTTT.

This clonotype was picked up many times. The chain is built from TRBV11-3 and TRBJ1-1; a possible D gene is TRBD1 (5 bases). Per germline, CDR1 SGHNT and CDR2 YENEEA. V lost 6 bases and J lost 1, with 12 bases in between. The CDR3 covers 14 residues. The CDR3 here is CASSKTGPNTEAFF. The DNA for the CDR3 is TGTGCCAGCAGTAAAACAGGCCCGAACACTGAAGCTTTCTTT. Full variable domain (remainder filled in from reference TRBV11-3 and TRBJ1-1): EAGVVQSPRYKIIEKKQPVAFWCNPISGHNTLYWYLQNLGQGPELLIRYENEEAVDDSQLPKDRFSAERLKGVDSTLKIQPAELGDSAVYLCASSKTGPNTEAFFGQGTRLTVV.

This clonotype appeared a few times. The CDR3 coding sequence is TGTGCCAGCAGCTTGACAGGGAGCCACGAGCAGTACTTC. As protein: CASSLTGSHEQYF. V usage is TRBV27 and J usage is TRBJ2-7, with TRBD1 identical over 7 bases. Germline V gene lookup returns CDR1 MNHEY and CDR2 SMNVEV (reference sequence). The CDR3 runs to 13 residues. V lost 6 bases to trimming and J lost 5 bases; unmatched junction nucleotides: 7.

The gene calls are TRBV5-4 and TRBJ2-5; 8 bases map to TRBD1. Germline CDR1 reads SGHNT; CDR2 reads YYREEE (reference sequence). The CDR3 contains 12 residues. V lost 9 bases to trimming and J lost 5 bases; unmatched junction nucleotides: 6. DNA for the CDR3: TGTGCCACCGGACAGGGTGGCGAGACCCAGTACTTC. Amino acid sequence: CATGQGGETQYF. The full variable domain, its missing parts supplied by reference TRBV5-4 and TRBJ2-5, is ETGVTQSPTHLIKTRGQQVTLRCSSQSGHNTVSWYQQALGQGPQFIFQYYREEENGRGNFPPRFSGLQFPNYSSELNVNALELDDSALYLCATGQGGETQYFGPGTRLLVL.

This clonotype turned up a few times. The chain links TRBV29-1 to TRBJ1-2; D may be TRBD1 (5 bases). V lost 4 bases and J lost 7, with 10 bases in between. This CDR3 is 11 amino acids long. Germline CDR1 reads SQVTM; CDR2 reads ANQGSEA. The CDR3 DNA follows: TGCAGCGTTGGGGGGGTGCGTGGCTACACCTTC. Translated: CSVGGVRGYTF.

The table lists this clonotype with a few counts. This rearrangement joins TRBV12-3 or TRBV12-4 to TRBJ2-7, with 10 bases aligning to TRBD1. This CDR3 has 13 amino acids. V lost 4 bases and J lost 5; bases outside the gene matches: 2. The CDR3 protein is CASSWGQGNEQYF. Written as DNA, the CDR3 is TGTGCCAGCAGTTGGGGACAGGGGAACGAGCAGTACTTC.

The V gene is TRBV6-5, the J gene TRBJ1-5, with D uncertain. There are 15 residues in the CDR3. Germline CDR1 reads MNHEY; CDR2 reads SVGAGI. V gave up 3 bases and J gave up 5 bases, with 14 bases separating them. In nucleotides, the CDR3 is TGTGCCAGCAGTTATCAGAAGGGCTTGCATCAGCCCCAGCATTTT. It codes for CASSYQKGLHQPQHF.

The V and J genes are TRBV10-3 and TRBJ1-1; D not resolved. Germline V gene sequence: CDR1 ENHRY, CDR2 SYGVKD. The CDR3 is 12 residues long. The germline V and J ends were trimmed by 8 bases and 6 bases, with 13 bases remaining between them. The chain's CDR3 is CAIGPFPAEAFF. The CDR3 bases are TGTGCCATCGGTCCCTTTCCCGCTGAAGCTTTCTTT.